This TCR beta chain was recovered during a study of shared clonotypes between healthy human individuals. In the naive CD8 group, cells lacked CD45RO and were positively selected for CCR7, so terminally differentiated effector memory CD45RA+ cells were left out. The protocol was immunoSEQ multiplex PCR, while the TCRdb copy is restricted to in-frame clones and leaves out a portion. The table includes 550,000 to 750,000 clones, nearly 97% detected once. V was clipped by 4 bases and J by 4 bases; unmatched bases: 11. The germline gives CDR1 MGHRA, CDR2 YSYEKL. This CDR3 has 16 amino acids. The receptor was isolated from a woman between 25 and 40 years old in good health. The chain links TRBV4-1 to TRBJ2-7; TRBD2 aligns across 9 bases. The sample was naive CD8+ T cells sorted from blood. The CDR3 DNA is TGCGCCAGCAGCCCAAGAATTAGCGGGAGTAAGTACGAGCAGTACTTC. This codes for CASSPRISGSKYEQYF.